A selection of T cell receptor beta chains follows, all from one sample in a study of blood T cell repertoires in COVID-19. Profiling relied on immunoSEQ multiplex PCR, and the TCRdb table lists in-frame clones only, not all of them. This table holds over 60,000 clones, roughly 89% found once. Sequencing input: peripheral blood. The receptors shown here come from a man older than 75 with acute or convalescent COVID-19. Each CDR3 is given with its conserved first and last residue. The D gene is left open where the match is weak. Some rows have no size entry. The others give once, few or many, or a class for an expanded clone.

>17|TRBV7-8|TRBJ1-1|NA|few
CASSLMVGRVDRTEAFF
TGTGCCAGCAGCTTAATGGTAGGTCGAGTGGACAGAACTGAAGCTTTCTTT
>16|TRBV28|TRBJ2-3|TRBD2|NA
CASSPLAGGPTDTQYF
TGTGCCAGCAGTCCTCTAGCGGGAGGGCCAACAGATACGCAGTATTTT
>16|TRBV9|TRBJ2-5|NA|once
CASTPKGAGGGETQYF
TGTGCCAGCACCCCAAAGGGGGCGGGAGGAGGAGAGACCCAGTACTTC
>14|TRBV11-2|TRBJ2-5|NA|NA
CASSSGLDGETQYF
TGTGCCAGCAGTTCGGGTCTCGACGGAGAGACCCAGTACTTC
>13|TRBV27|TRBJ1-5|NA|NA
CASSLMENQPQHF
TGTGCCAGCAGTTTAATGGAGAATCAGCCCCAGCATTTT
>14|TRBV24-1|TRBJ1-2|NA|NA
CATSDERQGIGYTF
TGTGCCACCAGTGATGAGAGGCAGGGCATCGGCTACACCTTC
>15|TRBV5-1|TRBJ2-7|NA|NA
CASSPGGTATYEQYF
TGCGCCAGCAGCCCTGGGGGGACCGCCACCTACGAGCAGTACTTC
>14|TRBV5-8|TRBJ1-2|NA|NA
CASTGATWDYGYTF
TGTGCCAGCACAGGGGCCACTTGGGACTATGGCTACACCTTC
>18|TRBV23-1|TRBJ1-5|TRBD1|NA
CASSQIGETGGINQPQHF
TGCGCCAGCAGTCAAATAGGCGAGACAGGGGGAATAAATCAGCCCCAGCATTTT
>13|TRBV2|TRBJ2-7|TRBD2|few
CASSAGLTYEQYF
TGTGCCAGCAGTGCGGGACTAACTTACGAGCAGTACTTC
>15|TRBV7-2|TRBJ2-1|TRBD2|once
CASSLSSGVHNEQFF
TGTGCCAGCAGCTTGTCTAGCGGGGTCCACAATGAGCAGTTCTTC
>15|TRBV5-5|TRBJ1-1|TRBD1|NA
CASSLYEGANTEAFF
TGTGCCAGCAGCTTGTACGAGGGGGCGAACACTGAAGCTTTCTTT
>14|TRBV14|TRBJ1-1|TRBD1|NA
CASSQADRRTEAFF
TGTGCCAGCAGCCAAGCGGACAGGCGAACTGAAGCTTTCTTT
>14|TRBV5-1|TRBJ1-1|TRBD1|NA
CASSQGDRVSQAFF
TGCGCCAGCAGCCAGGGGGACAGGGTTTCCCAGGCTTTCTTT
>17|TRBV18|TRBJ2-3|TRBD2|NA
CASSRPGRGGRTDTQYF
TGTGCCAGCTCTCGACCAGGCCGCGGGGGGAGGACAGATACGCAGTATTTT
>14|TRBV4-1|TRBJ1-2|TRBD1|NA
CASSQEQGNYGYTF
TGCGCCAGCAGCCAAGAACAGGGGAACTATGGCTACACCTTC
>14|TRBV5-1|TRBJ1-4|NA|NA
CASSSRRGDEKLFF
TGCGCCAGCAGTTCTCGCCGGGGGGATGAAAAACTGTTTTTT
>15|TRBV9|TRBJ2-7|TRBD2|NA
CASSEKSGSIYEQYF
TGTGCCAGCAGCGAGAAAAGCGGGAGCATTTACGAGCAGTACTTC
>13|TRBV2|TRBJ1-1|NA|NA
CASSEEGRTEAFF
TGTGCCAGCAGTGAGGAAGGGAGGACTGAAGCTTTCTTT
>15|TRBV6-5|TRBJ2-1|NA|NA
CASSNPRAAYNEQFF
TGTGCCAGCAGTAACCCACGAGCGGCCTACAATGAGCAGTTCTTC